Following are 7 T cell receptor beta chains from one sample sequenced in a study of blood T cell repertoires in COVID-19. Repertoires were generated with immunoSEQ multiplex PCR, while TCRdb's copy carries only in-frame clones and drops some. The sample includes about 90,000 clones, over 80% of them seen just once. Sequenced: peripheral blood. These receptor sequences come from a woman of 80 years or more with active or convalescent COVID-19.

Here the CDR3 reads CASSQELAAVYNEQFF. The CDR3 bases are TGTGCCAGCAGCCAAGAACTAGCGGCCGTCTACAATGAGCAGTTCTTC. The J gene is TRBJ2-1, the V gene TRBV3-1 (or the pseudogene TRBV3-2), with 8 bases identical to TRBD2. CDR3 size: 16 residues. The germline V gene has CDR1 LGHDT and CDR2 YNNKEL (reference sequence). Unmatched junction bases numbered 4, after V lost 0 bases and J lost 3 bases.

The rearrangement uses TRBV11-2 and TRBJ2-2; no reliable D call. The CDR3 has 13 amino acids. Germline V gene sequence: CDR1 SGHAT, CDR2 FQNNGV. The V end lost 5 bases, the J end lost 7 bases, and 11 bases lay between the germline ends. In nucleotides, the CDR3 is TGTGCCAGCAGCCAAAGTTCGGTCGGGGAGCTGTTTTTT. Its protein product is CASSQSSVGELFF.

The chain uses TRBV5-4 and TRBJ2-3, with D possibly being TRBD1 (5 bases). CDR1 is SGHNT and CDR2 is YYREEE in the germline V gene (reference sequence). V lost 2 bases, J lost 0 bases, and 10 bases lay in between. The CDR3 is 15 residues long. This chain's CDR3 is CASSLQDGSTDTQYF. The CDR3 nucleotides are TGTGCCAGCAGCTTACAGGACGGGAGCACAGATACGCAGTATTTT.

CDR3 DNA: TGTGCCAGCAGCTTGGGGCGGAGCTCCTACGAGCAGTACTTC. Its translation is CASSLGRSSYEQYF. The chain has TRBV7-9 and TRBJ2-7, with D perhaps TRBD1 (5 bases). The ends were cut back, 3 bases at V and 0 bases at J, with 9 bases in the middle. Germline CDR1 SEHNR, CDR2 FQNEAQ (reference sequence). The CDR3 is made up of 14 amino acids.

This clone was seen once. This sequence joins TRBV6-2 or TRBV6-3 and TRBJ2-1; 10 positions match TRBD2. Germline loops: CDR1 MNHEY, CDR2 SVGEGT. V was clipped by 5 bases and J by 3 bases; unmatched bases: 4. The CDR3 length is 15 residues. The CDR3 here is CASSLTSGVYNEQFF. For the CDR3, the DNA is TGTGCCAGCAGTCTCACTAGCGGGGTCTACAATGAGCAGTTCTTC.

The chain employs TRBV5-1 and TRBJ2-7, with a tentative D call TRBD1 (5 bases). V was pared by 4 bases and J by 1 base, with 15 bases between. Germline CDR1 and CDR2: SGHRS and YFSETQ. CDR3 length: 15 amino acids. The CDR3 region is CASSKDADRSYEQYF. The CDR3 DNA is TGCGCCAGCAGCAAAGACGCCGACAGATCCTACGAGCAGTACTTC. Filled out from reference TRBV5-1 and TRBJ2-7, the complete variable domain reads KAGVTQTPRYLIKTRGQQVTLSCSPISGHRSVSWYQQTPGQGLQFLFEYFSETQRNKGNFPGRFSGRQFSNSRSEMNVSTLELGDSALYLCASSKDADRSYEQYFGPGTRLTVT.

In this sample, this clone turned up a few times. The chain couples TRBV10-3 to TRBJ2-7, with 7 nucleotides matching TRBD1. V lost 6 bases to trimming and J lost 6 bases; unmatched junction nucleotides: 5. The CDR3 spans 12 residues. CDR1 is ENHRY and CDR2 is SYGVKD in the germline V gene. The CDR3 spells CAIRQQGSEQYF. The CDR3, as DNA: TGTGCCATCAGGCAACAGGGGTCCGAGCAGTACTTC.